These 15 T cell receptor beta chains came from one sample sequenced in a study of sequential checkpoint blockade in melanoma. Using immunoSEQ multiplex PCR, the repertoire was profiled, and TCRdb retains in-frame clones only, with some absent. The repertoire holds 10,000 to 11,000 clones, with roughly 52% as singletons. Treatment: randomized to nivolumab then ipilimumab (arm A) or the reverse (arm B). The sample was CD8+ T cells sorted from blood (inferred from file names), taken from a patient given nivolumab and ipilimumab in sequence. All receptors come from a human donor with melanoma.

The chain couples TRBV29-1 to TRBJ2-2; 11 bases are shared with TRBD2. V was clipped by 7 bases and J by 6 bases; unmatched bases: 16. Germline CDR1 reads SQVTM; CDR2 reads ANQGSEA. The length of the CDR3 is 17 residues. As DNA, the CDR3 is TGCAGCGCCGCAGGGAAACTAGCGGGAGAATTGTCCGGGGAGCTGTTTTTT. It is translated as CSAAGKLAGELSGELFF.

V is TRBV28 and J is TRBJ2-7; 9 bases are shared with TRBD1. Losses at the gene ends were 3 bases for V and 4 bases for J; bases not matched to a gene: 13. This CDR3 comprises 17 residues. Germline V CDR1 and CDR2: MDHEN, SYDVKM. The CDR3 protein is CASSFPPSGQGQYEQYF. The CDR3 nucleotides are TGTGCCAGCAGTTTTCCGCCCTCGGGACAGGGCCAGTACGAGCAGTACTTC.

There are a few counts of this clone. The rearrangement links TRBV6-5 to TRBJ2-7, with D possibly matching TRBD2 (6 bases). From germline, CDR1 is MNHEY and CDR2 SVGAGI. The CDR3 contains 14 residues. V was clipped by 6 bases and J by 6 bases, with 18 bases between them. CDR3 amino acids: CASSPLADLAEQYF. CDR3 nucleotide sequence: TGTGCCAGCAGCCCACTAGCCGACCTCGCCGAGCAGTACTTC.

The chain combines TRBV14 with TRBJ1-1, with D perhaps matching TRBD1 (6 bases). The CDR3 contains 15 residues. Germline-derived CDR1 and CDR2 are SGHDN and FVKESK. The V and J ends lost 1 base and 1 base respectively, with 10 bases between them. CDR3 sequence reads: CASSQGAGANTEAFF. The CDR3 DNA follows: TGTGCCAGCAGCCAAGGGGCAGGGGCGAACACTGAAGCTTTCTTT.

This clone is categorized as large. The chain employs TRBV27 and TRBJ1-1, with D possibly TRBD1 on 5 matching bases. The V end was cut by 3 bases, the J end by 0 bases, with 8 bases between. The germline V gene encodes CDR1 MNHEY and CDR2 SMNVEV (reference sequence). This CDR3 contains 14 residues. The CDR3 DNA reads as TGTGCCAGCAGTTTGGGGGGTATGAACACTGAAGCTTTCTTT. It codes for CASSLGGMNTEAFF.

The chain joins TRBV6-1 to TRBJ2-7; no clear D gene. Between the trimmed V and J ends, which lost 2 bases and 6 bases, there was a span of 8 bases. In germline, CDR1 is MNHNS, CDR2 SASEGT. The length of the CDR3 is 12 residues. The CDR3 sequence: CASSEPFLEQYF. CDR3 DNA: TGTGCCAGCAGTGAACCCTTCCTCGAGCAGTACTTC.

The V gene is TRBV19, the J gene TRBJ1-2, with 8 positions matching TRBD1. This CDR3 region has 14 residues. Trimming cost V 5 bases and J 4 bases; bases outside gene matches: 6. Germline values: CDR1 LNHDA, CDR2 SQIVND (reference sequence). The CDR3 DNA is TGTGCCAGTAGTCCCGGACAGGGACCCTATGGCTACACCTTC. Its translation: CASSPGQGPYGYTF.

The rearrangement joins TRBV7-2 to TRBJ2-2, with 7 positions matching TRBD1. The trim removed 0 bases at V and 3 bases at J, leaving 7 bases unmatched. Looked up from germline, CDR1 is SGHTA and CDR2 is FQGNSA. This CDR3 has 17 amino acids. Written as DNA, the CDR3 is TGTGCCAGCAGCTTAGCACAGGGGCCCATCTACACCGGGGAGCTGTTTTTT. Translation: CASSLAQGPIYTGELFF.

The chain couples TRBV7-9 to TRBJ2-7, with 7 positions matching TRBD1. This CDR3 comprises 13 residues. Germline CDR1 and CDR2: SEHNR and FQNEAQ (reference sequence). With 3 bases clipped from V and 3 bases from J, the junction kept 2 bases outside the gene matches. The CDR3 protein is CASSLPGGYEQYF. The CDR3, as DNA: TGTGCCAGCAGCTTGCCAGGGGGCTACGAGCAGTACTTC.

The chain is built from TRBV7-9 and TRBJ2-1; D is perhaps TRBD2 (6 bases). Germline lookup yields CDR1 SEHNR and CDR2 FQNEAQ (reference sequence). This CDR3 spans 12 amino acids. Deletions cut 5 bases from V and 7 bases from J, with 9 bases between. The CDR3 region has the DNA TGTGCCAGCAGCAAGGGGAGGAATGAGCAGTTCTTC. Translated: CASSKGRNEQFF.

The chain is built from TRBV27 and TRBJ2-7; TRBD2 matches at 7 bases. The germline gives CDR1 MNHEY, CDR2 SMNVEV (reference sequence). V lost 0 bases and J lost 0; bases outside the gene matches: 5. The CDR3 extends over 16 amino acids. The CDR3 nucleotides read TGTGCCAGCAGTTTATCGGGATTAGCGGGCTCCTACGAGCAGTACTTC. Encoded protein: CASSLSGLAGSYEQYF.

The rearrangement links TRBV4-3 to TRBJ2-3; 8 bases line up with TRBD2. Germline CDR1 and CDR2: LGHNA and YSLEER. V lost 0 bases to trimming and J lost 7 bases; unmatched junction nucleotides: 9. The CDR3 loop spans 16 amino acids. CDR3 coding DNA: TGCGCCAGCAGCCAAGAAGAGCGGGGGCGCCTGAATACGCAGTATTTT. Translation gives CASSQEERGRLNTQYF.

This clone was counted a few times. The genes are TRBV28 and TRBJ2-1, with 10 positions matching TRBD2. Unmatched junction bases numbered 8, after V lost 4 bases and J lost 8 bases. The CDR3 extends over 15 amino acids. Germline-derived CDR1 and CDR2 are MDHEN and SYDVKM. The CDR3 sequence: CASSSLAGVMYEQFF. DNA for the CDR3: TGTGCCAGCAGTTCCCTAGCGGGAGTGATGTATGAGCAGTTCTTC.

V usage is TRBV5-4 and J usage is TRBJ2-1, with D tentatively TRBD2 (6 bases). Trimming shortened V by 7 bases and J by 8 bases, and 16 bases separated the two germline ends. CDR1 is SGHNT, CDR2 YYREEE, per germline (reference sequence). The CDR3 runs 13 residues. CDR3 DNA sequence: TGTGCCAGCGAGGTCGGAGGGATGGATGAGCAGTTCTTC. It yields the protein CASEVGGMDEQFF.

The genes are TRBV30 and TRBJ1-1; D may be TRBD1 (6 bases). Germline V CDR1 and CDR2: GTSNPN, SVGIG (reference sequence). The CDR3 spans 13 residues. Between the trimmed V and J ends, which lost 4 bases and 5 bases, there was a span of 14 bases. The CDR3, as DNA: TGTGCCTGGAACAGGGTGGAAGGGACTGAAGCTTTCTTT. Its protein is CAWNRVEGTEAFF.